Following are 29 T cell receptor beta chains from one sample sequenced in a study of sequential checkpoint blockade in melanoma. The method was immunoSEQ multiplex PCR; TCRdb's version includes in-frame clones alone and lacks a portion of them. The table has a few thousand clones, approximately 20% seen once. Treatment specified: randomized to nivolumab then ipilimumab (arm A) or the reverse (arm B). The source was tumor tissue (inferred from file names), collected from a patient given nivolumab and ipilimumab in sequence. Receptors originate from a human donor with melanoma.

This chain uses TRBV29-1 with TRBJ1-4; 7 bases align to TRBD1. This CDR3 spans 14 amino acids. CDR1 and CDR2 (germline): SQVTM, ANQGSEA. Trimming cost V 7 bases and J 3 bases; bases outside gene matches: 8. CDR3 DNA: TGCAGCGCGACAGGGAGTATGGCTAATGAAAAACTGTTTTTT. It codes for CSATGSMANEKLFF.

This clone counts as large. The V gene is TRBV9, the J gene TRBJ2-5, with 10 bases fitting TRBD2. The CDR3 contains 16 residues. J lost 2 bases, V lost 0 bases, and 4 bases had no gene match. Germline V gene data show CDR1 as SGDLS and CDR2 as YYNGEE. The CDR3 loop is CASSVGVAGGQETQYF. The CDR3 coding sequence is TGTGCCAGCAGCGTAGGGGTAGCGGGAGGACAAGAGACCCAGTACTTC. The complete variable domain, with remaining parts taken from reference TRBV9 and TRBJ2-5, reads DSGVTQTPKHLITATGQRVTLRCSPRSGDLSVYWYQQSLDQGLQFLIQYYNGEERAKGNILERFSAQQFPDLHSELNLSSLELGDSALYFCASSVGVAGGQETQYFGPGTRLLVL.

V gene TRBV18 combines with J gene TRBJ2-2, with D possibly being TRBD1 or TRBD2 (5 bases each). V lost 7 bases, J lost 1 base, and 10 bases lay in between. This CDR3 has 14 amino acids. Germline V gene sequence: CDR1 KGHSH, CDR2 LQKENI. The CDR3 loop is CASLGTVNTGELFF. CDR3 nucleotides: TGTGCCAGCTTAGGGACGGTGAACACCGGGGAGCTGTTTTTT.

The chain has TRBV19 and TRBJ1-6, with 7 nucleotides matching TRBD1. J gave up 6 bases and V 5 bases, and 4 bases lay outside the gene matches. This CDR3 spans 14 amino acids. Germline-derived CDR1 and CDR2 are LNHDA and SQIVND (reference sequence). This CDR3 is CASSAQGSNSPLHF. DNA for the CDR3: TGTGCCAGTAGTGCACAGGGGAGTAATTCACCCCTCCACTTT.

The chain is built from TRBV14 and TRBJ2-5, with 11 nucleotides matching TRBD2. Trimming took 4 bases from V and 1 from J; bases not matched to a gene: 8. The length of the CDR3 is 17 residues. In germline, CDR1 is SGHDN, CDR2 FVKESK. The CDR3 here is CASSRTMTSGAQETQYF. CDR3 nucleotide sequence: TGTGCCAGCAGCCGGACTATGACTAGCGGGGCCCAAGAGACCCAGTACTTC.

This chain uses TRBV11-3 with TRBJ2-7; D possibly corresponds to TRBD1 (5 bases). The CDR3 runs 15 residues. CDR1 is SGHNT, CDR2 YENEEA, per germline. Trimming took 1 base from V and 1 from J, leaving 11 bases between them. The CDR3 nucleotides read TGTGCCAGCAGCTTAGGGGTCAGGGCATCCTACGAGCAGTACTTC. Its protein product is CASSLGVRASYEQYF. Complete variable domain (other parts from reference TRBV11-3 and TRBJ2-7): EAGVVQSPRYKIIEKKQPVAFWCNPISGHNTLYWYLQNLGQGPELLIRYENEEAVDDSQLPKDRFSAERLKGVDSTLKIQPAELGDSAVYLCASSLGVRASYEQYFGPGTRLTVT.

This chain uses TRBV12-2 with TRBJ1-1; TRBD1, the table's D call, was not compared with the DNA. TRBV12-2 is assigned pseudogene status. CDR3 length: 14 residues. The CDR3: CASRLTTINTEAFF. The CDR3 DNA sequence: TGTGCAAGTCGCTTGACGACAATTAACACTGAAGCTTTCTTT.

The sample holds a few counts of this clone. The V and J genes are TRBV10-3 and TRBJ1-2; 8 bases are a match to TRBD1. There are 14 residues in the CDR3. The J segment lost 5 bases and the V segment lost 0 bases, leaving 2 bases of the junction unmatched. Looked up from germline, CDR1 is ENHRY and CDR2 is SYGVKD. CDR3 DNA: TGTGCCATCAGTGAGTCAGACAGGGGATATGGCTACACCTTC. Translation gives CAISESDRGYGYTF.

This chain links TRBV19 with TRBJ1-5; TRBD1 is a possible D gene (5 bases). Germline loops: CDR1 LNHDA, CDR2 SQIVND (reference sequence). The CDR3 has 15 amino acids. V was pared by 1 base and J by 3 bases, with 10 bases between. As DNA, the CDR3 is TGTGCCAGTAGTATAGGGTGGGGGAACAATCAGCCCCAGCATTTT. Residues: CASSIGWGNNQPQHF.

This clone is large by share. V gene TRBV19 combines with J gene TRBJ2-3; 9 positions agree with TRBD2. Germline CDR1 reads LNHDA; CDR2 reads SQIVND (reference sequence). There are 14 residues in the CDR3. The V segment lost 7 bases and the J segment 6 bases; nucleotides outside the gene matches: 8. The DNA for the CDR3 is TGTGCCAGTAATGGGGTAGCGGGAGAGGATACGCAGTATTTT. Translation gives CASNGVAGEDTQYF.

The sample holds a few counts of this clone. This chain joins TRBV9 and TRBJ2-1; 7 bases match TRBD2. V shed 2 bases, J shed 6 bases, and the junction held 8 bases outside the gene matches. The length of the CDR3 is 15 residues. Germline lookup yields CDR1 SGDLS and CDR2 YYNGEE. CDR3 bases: TGTGCCAGCAGCGTTTGGGGGGAGGGCCCCAATGAGCAGTTCTTC. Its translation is CASSVWGEGPNEQFF.

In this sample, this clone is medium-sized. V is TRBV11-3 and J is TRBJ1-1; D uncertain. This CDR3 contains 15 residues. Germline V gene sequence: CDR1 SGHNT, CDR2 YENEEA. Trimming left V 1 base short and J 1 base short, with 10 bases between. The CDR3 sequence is CASSLGLGPNTEAFF. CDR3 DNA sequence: TGTGCCAGCAGCTTAGGGTTGGGTCCGAACACTGAAGCTTTCTTT.

The CDR3 sequence: CASSELGGEAFF. CDR3 nucleotides: TGTGCCAGCAGTGAATTGGGGGGCGAAGCTTTCTTT. The chain links TRBV25-1 to TRBJ1-1; tentatively, D is TRBD1 (6 bases). CDR1 is MGHDK and CDR2 is SYGVNS in the germline V gene. The V end lost 1 base, the J end lost 8 bases, and 8 bases lay between the germline ends. CDR3 size: 12 residues. Full variable domain (remainder filled in from reference TRBV25-1 and TRBJ1-1): EADIYQTPRYLVIGTGKKITLECSQTMGHDKMYWYQQDPGMELHLIHYSYGVNSTEKGDLSSESTVSRIRTEHFPLTLESARPSHTSQYLCASSELGGEAFFGQGTRLTVV.

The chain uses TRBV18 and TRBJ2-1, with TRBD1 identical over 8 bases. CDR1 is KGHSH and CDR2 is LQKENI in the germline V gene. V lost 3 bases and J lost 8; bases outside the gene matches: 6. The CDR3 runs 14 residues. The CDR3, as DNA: TGTGCCAGCTCACCTCGGACAGGGCTTGATGAGCAGTTCTTC. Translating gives CASSPRTGLDEQFF.

The CDR3 is CASSPYKGGSTHYEQYF. CDR3 sequence (DNA): TGTGCCAGCAGCCCTTATAAGGGGGGGAGTACCCACTACGAGCAGTACTTC. V usage is TRBV11-3 and J usage is TRBJ2-7; weak D call: TRBD2 (7 bases). V was trimmed by 5 bases and J by 3 bases, leaving 23 bases between them. This CDR3 has 17 amino acids. Per the germline V gene, CDR1 is SGHNT and CDR2 is YENEEA.

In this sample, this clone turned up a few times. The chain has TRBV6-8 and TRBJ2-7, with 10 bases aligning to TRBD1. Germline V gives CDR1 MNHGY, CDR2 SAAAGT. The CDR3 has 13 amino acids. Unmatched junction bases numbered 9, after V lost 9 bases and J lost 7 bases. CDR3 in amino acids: CASRDRGVWEQYF. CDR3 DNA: TGTGCCAGTAGGGACAGGGGTGTATGGGAGCAGTACTTC.

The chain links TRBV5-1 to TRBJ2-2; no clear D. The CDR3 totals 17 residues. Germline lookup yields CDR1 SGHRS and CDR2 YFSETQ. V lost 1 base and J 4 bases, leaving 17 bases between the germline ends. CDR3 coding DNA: TGCGCCAGCAGCTTGAGCGTGACTCCTGGCTCCACCGGGGAGCTGTTTTTT. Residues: CASSLSVTPGSTGELFF.

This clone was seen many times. The DNA of the CDR3 is TGTGCCAGCAGTTACTCGATGGGGGGCGGGTATGGCTACACCTTC. Its translation: CASSYSMGGGYGYTF. This rearrangement joins TRBV6-8 to TRBJ1-2; a possible D gene is TRBD1 (6 bases). The V and J ends lost 0 bases and 5 bases respectively, with 13 bases between them. The CDR3 is 15 residues long. Per germline, CDR1 MNHGY and CDR2 SAAAGT.

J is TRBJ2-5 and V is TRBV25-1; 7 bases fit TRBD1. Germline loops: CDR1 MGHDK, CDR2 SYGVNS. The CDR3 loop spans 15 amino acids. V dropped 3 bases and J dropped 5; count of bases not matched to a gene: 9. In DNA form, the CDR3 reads TGTGCCAGCAGTGATCGACGGACAGGATTGGAGACCCAGTACTTC. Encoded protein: CASSDRRTGLETQYF.

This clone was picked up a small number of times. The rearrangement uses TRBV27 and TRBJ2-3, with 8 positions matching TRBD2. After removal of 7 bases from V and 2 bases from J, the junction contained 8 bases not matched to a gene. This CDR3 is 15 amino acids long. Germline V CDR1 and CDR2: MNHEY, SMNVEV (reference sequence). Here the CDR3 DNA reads TGTGCCAGCACCCCTCAGGGACTAGTCACAGATACGCAGTATTTT. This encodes CASTPQGLVTDTQYF.

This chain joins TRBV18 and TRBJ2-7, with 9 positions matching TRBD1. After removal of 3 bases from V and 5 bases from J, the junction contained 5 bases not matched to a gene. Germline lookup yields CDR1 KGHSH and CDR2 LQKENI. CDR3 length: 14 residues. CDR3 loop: CASSPRTGADEQYF. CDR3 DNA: TGTGCCAGCTCACCGAGGACAGGGGCTGACGAGCAGTACTTC.

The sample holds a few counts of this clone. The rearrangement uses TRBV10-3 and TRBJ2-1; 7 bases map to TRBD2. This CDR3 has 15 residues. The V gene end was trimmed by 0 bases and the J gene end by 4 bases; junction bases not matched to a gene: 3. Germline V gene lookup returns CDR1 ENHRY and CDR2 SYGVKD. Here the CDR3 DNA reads TGTGCCATCAGTGAGTCGGGCGGGGGATACAATGAGCAGTTCTTC. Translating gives CAISESGGGYNEQFF.

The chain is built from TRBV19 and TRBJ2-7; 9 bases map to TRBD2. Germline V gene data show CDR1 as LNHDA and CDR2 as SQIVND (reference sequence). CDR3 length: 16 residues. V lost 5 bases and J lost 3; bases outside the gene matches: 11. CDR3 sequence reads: CASSPTSTSGYYEQYF. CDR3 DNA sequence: TGTGCCAGTAGTCCGACCTCGACTAGCGGTTACTACGAGCAGTACTTC.

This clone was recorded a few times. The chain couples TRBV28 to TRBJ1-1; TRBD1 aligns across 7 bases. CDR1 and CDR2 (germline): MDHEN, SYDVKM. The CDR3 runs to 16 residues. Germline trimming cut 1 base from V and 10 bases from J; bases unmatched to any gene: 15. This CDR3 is CASSLYPQGSYVRAFF. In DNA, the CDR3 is TGTGCCAGCAGTTTATACCCACAGGGGAGTTACGTGAGAGCTTTCTTT.

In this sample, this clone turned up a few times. The CDR3 sequence: CASSLFPAWDKTQYF. As DNA, the CDR3 is TGTGCCAGCAGCTTATTCCCGGCCTGGGATAAGACCCAGTACTTC. The J gene is TRBJ2-5, the V gene TRBV11-3; no reliable D call. CDR1 is SGHNT and CDR2 is YENEEA in the germline V gene. This CDR3 has 15 amino acids. V was pared by 2 bases and J by 6 bases, with 16 bases between.

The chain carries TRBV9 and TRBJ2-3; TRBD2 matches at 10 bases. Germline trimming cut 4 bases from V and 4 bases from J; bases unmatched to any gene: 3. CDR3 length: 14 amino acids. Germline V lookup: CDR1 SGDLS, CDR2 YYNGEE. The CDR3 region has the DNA TGTGCCAGCAGCTTCGGACTAGCGGCAGATACGCAGTATTTT. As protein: CASSFGLAADTQYF.

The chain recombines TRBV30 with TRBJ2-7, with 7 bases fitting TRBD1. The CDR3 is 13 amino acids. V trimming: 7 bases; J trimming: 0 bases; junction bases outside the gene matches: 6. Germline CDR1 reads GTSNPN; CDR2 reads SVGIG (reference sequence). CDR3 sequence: CASRQGSSYEQYF. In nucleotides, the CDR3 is TGTGCCTCCAGACAGGGTAGCTCCTACGAGCAGTACTTC.

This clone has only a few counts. The CDR3 nucleotides read TGTGCCAGCCTTTCAGGGAAAGAGACCCAGTACTTC. Its translation is CASLSGKETQYF. V usage is TRBV28 and J usage is TRBJ2-5, with D tentatively TRBD1 (5 bases). The germline V gene encodes CDR1 MDHEN and CDR2 SYDVKM. V was trimmed by 8 bases and J by 3 bases, leaving 10 bases between them. This CDR3 spans 12 amino acids.

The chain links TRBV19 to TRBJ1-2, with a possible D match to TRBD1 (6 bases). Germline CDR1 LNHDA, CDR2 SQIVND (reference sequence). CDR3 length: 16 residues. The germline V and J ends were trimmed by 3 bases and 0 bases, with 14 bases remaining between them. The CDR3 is CASSMMGGAANYGYTF. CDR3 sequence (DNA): TGTGCCAGTAGTATGATGGGGGGCGCGGCTAACTATGGCTACACCTTC.